Following are 26 T cell receptor beta chains from one sample sequenced in a study of shared T cell receptors in the human thymus. Only in-frame clones appear in the TCRdb table, and some are missing; sequencing was by immunoSEQ multiplex PCR. The profile covers roughly 710,000 clones, with 70% to 90% appearing a single time and around 0.0094% taken by the ten largest. These sequences were also reported in another study, on human thymus T cells.

The sequencing input was thymocytes. The receptors stem from a girl in the first two years of life with a congenital heart defect.

The chain employs TRBV27 and TRBJ1-2, with 9 bases identical to TRBD1. V lost 6 bases and J lost 4; bases outside the gene matches: 15. The CDR3 loop spans 17 amino acids. In germline, CDR1 is MNHEY, CDR2 SMNVEV (reference sequence). The CDR3: CASRWTGDRVDGYGYTF. CDR3 in DNA: TGTGCCAGCAGATGGACAGGGGACCGGGTGGACGGCTATGGCTACACCTTC.

The rearrangement joins TRBV5-5 to TRBJ2-1; possibly TRBD2 for D (6 bases). This CDR3 spans 14 amino acids. V was pared by 4 bases and J by 5 bases, with 13 bases between. Germline V CDR1 and CDR2: SGHKS, YYEKEE (reference sequence). For the CDR3, the DNA is TGTGCCAGCAGCCCCCGGAGGGGAAACAATGAGCAGTTCTTC. Protein sequence: CASSPRRGNNEQFF. The complete variable domain, with remaining parts taken from reference TRBV5-5 and TRBJ2-1, reads DAGVTQSPTHLIKTRGQQVTLRCSPISGHKSVSWYQQVLGQGPQFIFQYYEKEERGRGNFPDRFSARQFPNYSSELNVNALLLGDSALYLCASSPRRGNNEQFFGPGTRLTVL.

The chain couples TRBV7-9 to TRBJ2-3; 10 bases align to TRBD2. The trim removed 8 bases at V and 3 bases at J, leaving 17 bases unmatched. The CDR3 is 18 residues long. CDR1 SEHNR and CDR2 FQNEAQ come from the germline V gene (reference sequence). This CDR3 reads CASSPLGLASEGTDTQYF. DNA for the CDR3: TGTGCCAGCTCGCCCCTGGGACTAGCGAGTGAGGGGACAGATACGCAGTATTTT.

The V call is TRBV6-5, the J call TRBJ2-1, with 7 positions matching TRBD2. Trimming cost V 1 base and J 2 bases; bases outside gene matches: 5. This CDR3 is built from 16 residues. Per germline, CDR1 MNHEY and CDR2 SVGAGI. CDR3 nucleotide sequence: TGTGCCAGCAGTTACTGGCAGGGAGGGACCTACAATGAGCAGTTCTTC. Residues: CASSYWQGGTYNEQFF.

V gene TRBV5-1 combines with J gene TRBJ2-5; maybe TRBD2 (5 bases). This CDR3 comprises 15 residues. Germline CDR1 and CDR2: SGHRS and YFSETQ. V lost 4 bases and J 2 bases, leaving 15 bases between the germline ends. The CDR3 reads CASSHQERAQETQYF. CDR3 nucleotide sequence: TGCGCCAGCAGCCATCAGGAGAGGGCTCAAGAGACCCAGTACTTC.

V gene TRBV15 combines with J gene TRBJ2-1; 13 bases line up with TRBD2. CDR1 LNHNV and CDR2 YYDKDF come from the germline V gene (reference sequence). Germline trimming cut 2 bases from V and 7 bases from J; bases unmatched to any gene: 8. The CDR3 has 17 amino acids. The CDR3: CATSRQRTSGGSNEQFF. The CDR3 nucleotides read TGTGCCACCAGCAGACAACGGACTAGCGGGGGAAGTAATGAGCAGTTCTTC.

The chain links TRBV5-4 to TRBJ1-5, with D maybe TRBD1 (5 bases). Per germline, CDR1 SGHNT and CDR2 YYREEE (reference sequence). The CDR3 has 15 amino acids. V lost 0 bases to trimming and J lost 4 bases, with 11 bases between them. CDR3 sequence reads: CASSLAGEGNQPQHF. The DNA for the CDR3 is TGTGCCAGCAGCTTGGCCGGGGAGGGGAATCAGCCCCAGCATTTT.

V gene TRBV14 combines with J gene TRBJ2-5; 9 nucleotides line up with TRBD2. CDR1 is SGHDN, CDR2 FVKESK, per germline. Trimming at V came to 3 bases and at J to 3 bases, leaving 11 bases not matched to a gene. The CDR3 consists of 17 residues. DNA for the CDR3: TGTGCCAGCAGCCACCACCCGGGACTAGCAGGAAAAGAGACCCAGTACTTC. Its translation: CASSHHPGLAGKETQYF.

V is TRBV2 and J is TRBJ2-3; D call uncertain. The V and J ends lost 4 bases and 2 bases respectively, with 10 bases between them. This CDR3 has 14 residues. Germline loops: CDR1 SNHLY, CDR2 FYNNEI. CDR3 nucleotide sequence: TGTGCCAGCAGTGTCGTAAGCTCCACAGATACGCAGTATTTT. As protein: CASSVVSSTDTQYF.

The table lists this clone with a few counts. The rearrangement uses TRBV10-1 and TRBJ1-2, with TRBD1 matching 7 bases. V shed 5 bases and J 0 bases; nucleotides not matched to a gene: 3. Germline V gene sequence: CDR1 WNHNN, CDR2 SYGVQD (reference sequence). The CDR3 consists of 14 residues. CDR3 amino acids: CASSPGTANYGYTF. The CDR3, as DNA: TGCGCCAGCAGTCCCGGGACAGCTAACTATGGCTACACCTTC.

This rearrangement joins TRBV15 to TRBJ1-2; possibly TRBD1 for D (6 bases). The germline V gene encodes CDR1 LNHNV and CDR2 YYDKDF (reference sequence). Between the trimmed V and J ends, which lost 0 bases and 1 base, there was a span of 15 bases. CDR3 length: 17 amino acids. CDR3 loop: CATSRDPTGRGNYGYTF. CDR3 nucleotide sequence: TGTGCCACCAGCAGAGACCCGACAGGACGCGGTAACTATGGCTACACCTTC.

To note about this clone: In the same sample, other DNA sequences code for this CDR3. The CDR3 here is CASSQDGTGDYEQYF. The CDR3 DNA is TGCGCCAGCAGCCAAGATGGGACAGGGGACTACGAGCAGTACTTC. The rearrangement uses TRBV4-1 and TRBJ2-7; 10 nucleotides align to TRBD1. Germline V gene data show CDR1 as MGHRA and CDR2 as YSYEKL. After removal of 0 bases from V and 3 bases from J, the junction contained 2 bases not matched to a gene. This CDR3 has 15 residues.

This chain joins TRBV21-1 and TRBJ1-5; the DNA was not used to check the table's D call, TRBD1. TRBV21-1 is recorded as a pseudogene. The CDR3 sequence is 13 residues long. CDR3 in DNA: TGTGCCAGCAGCAAAGGACAGTCTCAGCCCCAGCATTTT. Its protein product is CASSKGQSQPQHF.

The J gene is TRBJ2-2, the V gene TRBV7-9; no definite D call. V lost 6 bases and J lost 6, with 20 bases in between. The length of the CDR3 is 16 residues. Per the germline V gene, CDR1 is SEHNR and CDR2 is FQNEAQ (reference sequence). The CDR3 DNA sequence: TGTGCCAGCAGTCCACAGCAATTAAGAAGAGCCGGGGAGCTGTTTTTT. Its translation is CASSPQQLRRAGELFF.

V gene TRBV9 combines with J gene TRBJ2-3; the D gene is possibly TRBD1 (6 bases). Per the germline V gene, CDR1 is SGDLS and CDR2 is YYNGEE. V was trimmed by 0 bases and J by 0 bases, leaving 8 bases between them. The length of the CDR3 is 15 residues. CDR3 nucleotides: TGTGCCAGCAGCGTAGTGGGGGCTAGCACAGATACGCAGTATTTT. Its translation is CASSVVGASTDTQYF.

The DNA for the CDR3 is TGTGCCAGTAGTATACGCCCGACAGTCATGAACACTGAAGCTTTCTTT. Translating it yields CASSIRPTVMNTEAFF. The V call is TRBV19, the J call TRBJ1-1; D is perhaps TRBD1 (5 bases). This CDR3 is built from 16 residues. The V gene lost 2 bases and the J gene lost 0 bases, with 13 bases spanning the gap. Germline CDR1 reads LNHDA; CDR2 reads SQIVND (reference sequence).

V gene TRBV27 combines with J gene TRBJ1-1; D perhaps matches TRBD1 (5 bases). The germline V gene encodes CDR1 MNHEY and CDR2 SMNVEV (reference sequence). The CDR3 runs to 16 residues. V was trimmed by 5 bases and J by 2 bases, leaving 18 bases between them. CDR3 sequence: CASSRLGGDENTEAFF. CDR3 nucleotide sequence: TGTGCCAGCAGTCGACTTGGGGGGGATGAAAACACTGAAGCTTTCTTT.

This clone showed up just a few times. This sequence joins TRBV2 and TRBJ1-5; 8 nucleotides match TRBD1. This CDR3 region has 18 residues. Germline CDR1 and CDR2: SNHLY and FYNNEI. V gave up 5 bases and J gave up 0 bases; unmatched junction bases: 12. CDR3 in amino acids: CASSWYRGARNSNQPQHF. Written as DNA, the CDR3 is TGTGCCAGCAGTTGGTACAGGGGGGCTAGAAATAGCAATCAGCCCCAGCATTTT.

The gene calls are TRBV21-1 and TRBJ2-1; TRBD2 was called by the table and not checked on the DNA. TRBV21-1 is a pseudogene locus. The CDR3 consists of 14 residues. The DNA of the CDR3 is TGTGCCAGCAGCCGACTAGCGGGGCCCCCGGAGCAGTTCTTC. Translating gives CASSRLAGPPEQFF.

This chain links TRBV10-3 with TRBJ1-2; TRBD1 might be the D (6 bases). The CDR3 runs to 15 residues. The V end lost 6 bases, the J end lost 4 bases, and 18 bases lay between the germline ends. The germline CDR1 and CDR2 sequences are ENHRY and SYGVKD. CDR3 DNA: TGTGCCATCAGGATATTCCAGGGGCCGGGCTATGGCTACACCTTC. Its translation: CAIRIFQGPGYGYTF.

The chain recombines TRBV4-2 with TRBJ2-5, with a tentative D call TRBD2 (5 bases). V was cut by 3 bases and J by 3 bases, with 11 bases left in between. Germline V gene sequence: CDR1 LGHNA, CDR2 YNFKEQ. The CDR3 consists of 14 residues. In nucleotides, the CDR3 is TGTGCCAGCAGCCAGGACTCTGGTGAAGAGACCCAGTACTTC. It yields the protein CASSQDSGEETQYF.

The V call is TRBV5-6, the J call TRBJ2-1; tentative D call: TRBD1 (6 bases). From germline, CDR1 is SGHDT and CDR2 YYEEEE. This CDR3 comprises 15 residues. Trimming removed 4 bases from V and 2 bases from J, with 13 bases in between. CDR3 bases: TGTGCCAGCAGCAGTAACAGGGTAACCTACAATGAGCAGTTCTTC. Translation gives CASSSNRVTYNEQFF.

The chain employs TRBV7-9 and TRBJ1-2, with 7 nucleotides matching TRBD1. The J segment lost 8 bases and the V segment lost 11 bases, leaving 11 bases of the junction unmatched. The CDR3 extends over 12 amino acids. The germline V gene encodes CDR1 SEHNR and CDR2 FQNEAQ (reference sequence). The CDR3 DNA reads as TGTGCCCTTGGGACAGCATCCTCCGGCTACACCTTC. Encoded protein: CALGTASSGYTF.

This clone showed up just once. This rearrangement joins TRBV12-5 to TRBJ2-7, with D tentatively TRBD2 (6 bases). CDR1 and CDR2 from the germline V gene are LGHNT and FRNRAP. The CDR3 runs 14 residues. Trimming removed 1 base at V and 6 bases at J, with 13 bases between. CDR3 region: CASGLGIQGGEQYF. The DNA for the CDR3 is TGTGCTAGTGGTTTGGGGATTCAGGGAGGCGAGCAGTACTTC.

The chain carries TRBV7-9 and TRBJ2-6, with 9 bases aligning to TRBD1. CDR3 length equals 19 residues. With 5 bases clipped from V and 0 bases from J, the junction kept 11 bases outside the gene matches. CDR1 is SEHNR and CDR2 is FQNEAQ in the germline V gene (reference sequence). CDR3 amino acids: CASSHDRDRVNSGANVLTF. The CDR3 nucleotides read TGTGCCAGCAGCCATGACCGGGACAGGGTTAACTCTGGGGCCAACGTCCTGACTTTC.

Written as DNA, the CDR3 is TGTGCCAGCAGCGCCCACAGGGGTACCTACAATGAGCAGTTCTTC. This sequence encodes CASSAHRGTYNEQFF. This chain joins TRBV7-9 and TRBJ2-1, with 7 bases that match TRBD1. This CDR3 comprises 15 residues. Germline values: CDR1 SEHNR, CDR2 FQNEAQ (reference sequence). The trim removed 5 bases at V and 2 bases at J, leaving 6 bases unmatched.